These 13 T cell receptor beta chains share one sample of origin, sequenced in a study of human T cells and chemical hapten exposure. TCRdb called the RACE reads again in MiXCR, with one record for every CDR3 protein. The table has about 180,000 distinct CDR3 sequences, about 31% seen once. Time point reported: pre-sensitization, week 0. Treatment meaning: therapeutic diphenylcyclopropenone sensitization with weekly scalp DPC. The sample here was whole blood, taken in connection with sensitization to the hapten diphenylcyclopropenone (DPC). The receptors were gathered from a woman in her twenties or thirties with alopecia areata. Some clones in this sample may be carry-over from other donors' samples.

In this sample, this clonotype turned up a few times. The junction does not match germline at one end; this may be a read error. This chain uses TRBV15 with TRBJ1-3; 8 bases match TRBD1. CDR1 and CDR2 from the germline V gene are LNHNV and YYDKDF (reference sequence). The CDR3 extends over 15 amino acids. The CDR3 DNA is TGTGCCACCAGCAGAGAGGACAGGGCTGGAAACACCACATATTTT. Its protein product is CATSREDRAGNTTYF.

The table lists this clonotype with a few counts. V usage is TRBV2 and J usage is TRBJ2-1; D possibly corresponds to TRBD2 (5 bases). Trimming took off 1 base at V and 8 bases at J, with 6 bases between the two ends. In germline, CDR1 is SNHLY, CDR2 FYNNEI. This CDR3 spans 12 amino acids. The CDR3 protein is CASSEVGDEQFF. DNA for the CDR3: TGTGCCAGCAGTGAAGTGGGAGATGAGCAGTTCTTC.

The chain employs TRBV29-1 and TRBJ2-1; D ambiguous. V gave up 3 bases and J gave up 8 bases, with 14 bases separating them. CDR3 length: 13 amino acids. Per the germline V gene, CDR1 is SQVTM and CDR2 is ANQGSEA. This CDR3 is CSVEVLTSDEQFF. The CDR3 bases are TGCAGCGTTGAGGTTCTAACCTCGGATGAGCAGTTCTTC.

This clonotype has just a few counts. The rearrangement joins TRBV24-1 to TRBJ2-3; tentatively, D is TRBD1 (6 bases). The V gene's germline CDR1 is KGHDR and CDR2 SFDVKD. The V and J ends lost 0 bases and 6 bases respectively, with 9 bases between them. The length of the CDR3 is 14 residues. The CDR3, as DNA: TGTGCCACCAGTGATTTGATGGGGGCGGATACGCAGTATTTT. Protein: CATSDLMGADTQYF.

The gene calls are TRBV10-3 and TRBJ2-3; D is perhaps TRBD2 (6 bases). Germline CDR1 is ENHRY and CDR2 is SYGVKD. The CDR3 covers 13 residues. Trimming stripped 10 bases from V and 0 bases from J, with 11 bases between. The CDR3 coding sequence is TGTGCCACCCGGGACTCTAGCACAGATACGCAGTATTTT. Encoded protein: CATRDSSTDTQYF.

The chain is built from TRBV20-1 and TRBJ2-5; TRBD2 aligns across 12 bases. Looked up from germline, CDR1 is DFQATT and CDR2 is SNEGSKA (reference sequence). The CDR3 extends over 14 amino acids. CDR3 protein: CSAGLAGSPETQYF. The CDR3 DNA is TGCAGCGCCGGACTAGCGGGGTCGCCGGAGACCCAGTACTTC.

The table lists this clonotype with many counts. The chain combines TRBV7-3 with TRBJ2-3, with D uncertain. Per germline, CDR1 SGHTA and CDR2 FQGTGA. There are 15 residues in the CDR3. Trimming left V 3 bases short and J 2 bases short, with 12 bases between. The DNA for the CDR3 is TGTGCCAGCAGCTTGGGCGGAAAATCCACAGATACGCAGTATTTT. It specifies CASSLGGKSTDTQYF.

V usage is TRBV2 and J usage is TRBJ1-1; TRBD1 aligns across 9 bases. The J segment lost 1 base and the V segment lost 10 bases, leaving 7 bases of the junction unmatched. This CDR3 contains 14 residues. Germline loops: CDR1 SNHLY, CDR2 FYNNEI. CDR3 residues: CATQGAPGNTEAFF. In DNA, the CDR3 is TGTGCCACACAGGGGGCCCCCGGGAACACTGAAGCTTTCTTT.

J is TRBJ1-4 and V is TRBV7-8; 8 bases match TRBD1. The CDR3 totals 15 residues. The junction had 9 bases not matched to a gene; V was cut back by 5 bases and J by 7 bases. Germline lookup yields CDR1 SGHVS and CDR2 FQNEAQ. CDR3 region: CASSPGQALGEKLFF. CDR3 bases: TGTGCCAGCAGCCCGGGACAGGCGCTTGGTGAAAAACTGTTTTTT. Filled out from reference TRBV7-8 and TRBJ1-4, the complete variable domain reads GAGVSQSPRYKVAKRGQDVALRCDPISGHVSLFWYQQALGQGPEFLTYFQNEAQLDKSGLPSDRFFAERPEGSVSTLKIQRTQQEDSAVYLCASSPGQALGEKLFFGSGTQLSVL.

This clonotype was seen a handful of times. This chain links TRBV28 with TRBJ1-2; maybe TRBD1 (5 bases). The CDR3 sequence is 12 residues long. Germline values: CDR1 MDHEN, CDR2 SYDVKM. The V and J ends lost 10 bases and 7 bases respectively, with 16 bases between them. The CDR3, as DNA: TGTGCCACCCGGAGGGGTGCTCGTGGCTACACCTTC. Translating it yields CATRRGARGYTF.

The chain joins TRBV28 to TRBJ1-6; 7 positions match TRBD1. The CDR3 has 14 amino acids. V gave up 7 bases and J gave up 7 bases; unmatched junction bases: 7. In germline, CDR1 is MDHEN, CDR2 SYDVKM. DNA of the CDR3: TGTGCCAGCACCCGTGGAGGGGGCAATTCACCCCTCCACTTT. Residues: CASTRGGGNSPLHF.

This clonotype was counted a few times. The V call is TRBV12-3 or TRBV12-4, the J call TRBJ2-7; 9 positions agree with TRBD1. Germline trimming cut 2 bases from V and 1 base from J; bases unmatched to any gene: 3. The CDR3 contains 15 residues. The CDR3 nucleotides read TGTGCCAGCAGTTTACTACAGGGGGCATCCTACGAGCAGTACTTC. Its translation is CASSLLQGASYEQYF.

The sample holds a few counts of this clonotype. The chain joins TRBV15 to TRBJ2-5; possibly TRBD2 for D (6 bases). This CDR3 is 15 amino acids long. Deletions cut 0 bases from V and 5 bases from J, with 13 bases between. Germline V gene sequence: CDR1 LNHNV, CDR2 YYDKDF (reference sequence). The CDR3 DNA sequence: TGTGCCACCAGCAGAGATCACGGGAGCGGGGAGACCCAGTACTTC. It specifies CATSRDHGSGETQYF.